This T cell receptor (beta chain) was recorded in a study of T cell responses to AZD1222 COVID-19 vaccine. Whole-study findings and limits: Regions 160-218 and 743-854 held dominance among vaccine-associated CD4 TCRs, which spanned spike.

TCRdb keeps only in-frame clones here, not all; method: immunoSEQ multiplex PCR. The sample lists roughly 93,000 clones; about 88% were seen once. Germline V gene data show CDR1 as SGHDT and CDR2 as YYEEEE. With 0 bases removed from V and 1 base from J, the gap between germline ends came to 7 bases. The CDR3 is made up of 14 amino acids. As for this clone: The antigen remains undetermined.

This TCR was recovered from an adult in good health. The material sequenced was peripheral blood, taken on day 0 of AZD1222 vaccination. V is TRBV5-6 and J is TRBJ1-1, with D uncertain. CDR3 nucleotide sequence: TGTGCCAGCAGCTTGGCCCCAGGGAACACTGAAGCTTTCTTT. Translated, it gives CASSLAPGNTEAFF. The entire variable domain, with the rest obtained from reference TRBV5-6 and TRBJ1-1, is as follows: DAGVTQSPTHLIKTRGQQVTLRCSPKSGHDTVSWYQQALGQGPQFIFQYYEEEERQRGNFPDRFSGHQFPNYSSELNVNALLLGDSALYLCASSLAPGNTEAFFGQGTRLTVV.